This T cell receptor beta chain was sequenced in a study of blood T cell repertoires in COVID-19 (dated by TCRdb to the early 2020s). Study-wide context: Samples covering the acute and convalescent phases of COVID-19 were provided by collaborators in the United States, Italy and Spain. A de-identified subject ID, COVID-19 status, age in years and sex were almost always included in the sample metadata. The material from the prospective study consisted of cDNA or gDNA derived from T cells, B-cell-depleted T cells, or PBMCs. Deeply sampled blood TCRbeta repertoires from subjects exposed to, actively infected with, or recovered from COVID-19 were included in the dataset. The repertoires were released in a freely available public database meant as a resource for research on the immune response to SARS-CoV-2. Where available, HLA class I and class II types were obtained from metadata supplied by the sample provider rather than from assay-based typing. Samples were obtained from the ongoing ImmuneRACE study (first 160 participants) and from over a thousand subjects provided by 6 global collaborators.

From the cysteine up to the phenylalanine, the CDR3 has a length of 18 residues. Only the CDR3 region is kept as DNA, spanning 54 bases read in frame from base 1. The germline V gene (reference sequence) specifies LNHNV as CDR1 and YYDKDF as CDR2. The V and J ends are trimmed by 3 bases and 0 bases, leaving 18 bases between them. The immunoSEQ Assay, a bias-controlled multiplex PCR, was used to amplify TCRbeta CDR3 regions from genomic DNA. On the study's bioinformatics: The number of nucleated cells in each sample was estimated from the amplification of reference gene primers within the assay. To quantify the absolute abundance of each unique TCRbeta CDR3 rearrangement, sequence reads were collapsed and filtered. For each sample, productive Simpson clonality was calculated as the square root of Simpson's diversity index over productive rearrangements. The table was pulled from immuneACCESS by TCRdb, which kept in-frame rearrangements only. Such tables lose some clones; where checked, under half of the loss comes from unresolved V genes, and the rest has no known cause. That table supplies the V and J calls and clone size; D and trimming were determined from the DNA. This sample lists about 300,000 clones; approximately 84% were detected once. The ten largest make up 1.4% to 1.5% of the sample.

In regard to this clone: Its target antigen remains unknown. No clone much larger than this one lies a single base away; base qualities are absent.

What the research found in general, with its limitations: The quantity of clinical and demographic metadata differed by source and by participant and was supplied without curation.

At one collaborating source in Seattle, patients were enrolled during active infection and were followed longitudinally through the course of disease. Collaborating institutions collected whole blood in K2EDTA tubes following their own protocols. For TCRbeta analysis, collaborators shipped samples in one of three forms: frozen whole blood, isolated PBMCs, or DNA extracted from either of those sample types. Recombination connected TRBV15 to TRBJ1-3, with the D gene too uncertain to name. The TCR was taken from a human donor with COVID-19, enrolled during active disease. The donor label of this sample is uncertain. Sequenced material: peripheral blood. For the CDR3, the sequence is CATSRDPGLASSGNTIYF. The nucleotide sequence reads as follows: TGTGCCACCAGCAGGGACCCCGGACTGGCGAGCTCTGGAAACACCATATATTTT.